What follows is one T cell receptor (beta chain) and its context. Its cognate antigen is unknown. These data come from a study of shared clonotypes between healthy human individuals. Whole-study context: Each donor contributed plates that comprised three CD4 naive, three CD4 memory, two CD8 naive and one CD8 memory. Study-wide findings and caveats: The authors expected sequencing depth to affect clonotype sharing among donors. Memory subsets generally showed smaller estimated richness than naive subsets did. Non-shared clonotypes had lower generation probabilities than those shared by all four donors.

TCRdb's table, derived via immunoSEQ multiplex PCR, lists solely in-frame clones and lacks some. The sample shows about 700,000 clones, under 80% of them seen only once. The germline gives CDR1 MDHEN, CDR2 SYDVKM. The CDR3 runs 16 residues. The ends were cut back, 7 bases at V and 2 bases at J, with 19 bases in the middle. This chain links TRBV28 with TRBJ2-3, with unresolved D. The sample consisted of memory CD4+ T cells sorted from blood. Subset meaning: CD45RA-negative fraction. The sequence was obtained from a woman in her twenties or thirties in good health. DNA of the CDR3: TGTGCCAGCACCCCCTGGGCACTCCGAAACACAGATACGCAGTATTTT. The encoded protein is CASTPWALRNTDTQYF.